A single sample is the source of the 24 T cell receptor beta chains below, sequenced in a study of shared clonotypes between healthy human individuals. Produced via immunoSEQ multiplex PCR; TCRdb's table is partial and in-frame only. The sample consists of under 1,900,000 clones, 97% to 99% of them appearing once. Sequencing input: naive CD4+ T cells sorted from blood. As to subset: CD45RA+ positively selected. These receptor sequences come from a man aged 25 to 45 in good health.

This chain uses TRBV19 with TRBJ2-1; 11 bases agree with TRBD2. Unmatched junction bases numbered 14, after V lost 4 bases and J lost 3 bases. From germline, CDR1 is LNHDA and CDR2 SQIVND (reference sequence). This CDR3 region has 19 residues. In DNA form, the CDR3 reads TGTGCCAGTAGTAAGAGAGGGGTATATAGCGGGAGGGACTACAATGAGCAGTTCTTC. Translated, it gives CASSKRGVYSGRDYNEQFF.

This chain links TRBV5-1 with TRBJ1-2; perhaps TRBD1 as D (5 bases). The CDR3 spans 14 residues. Germline V CDR1 and CDR2: SGHRS, YFSETQ. Deletions cut 5 bases from V and 4 bases from J, with 15 bases between. CDR3 sequence reads: CASRPQGVGYGYTF. The CDR3 DNA reads as TGCGCCAGCAGGCCCCAAGGGGTCGGCTATGGCTACACCTTC.

V usage is TRBV6-6 and J usage is TRBJ2-5; maybe TRBD1 (6 bases). The CDR3 has 12 amino acids. CDR1 is MNHNY and CDR2 is SVGAGI in the germline V gene (reference sequence). Trimming took off 7 bases at V and 4 bases at J, with 10 bases between the two ends. CDR3 nucleotide sequence: TGTGCCAGCAAACCAGGGGTAGAGACCCAGTACTTC. Translating it yields CASKPGVETQYF.

The gene calls are TRBV30 and TRBJ2-7; 11 bases line up with TRBD1. CDR1 GTSNPN and CDR2 SVGIG come from the germline V gene (reference sequence). This CDR3 contains 12 residues. Trimming cost V 3 bases and J 7 bases; bases outside gene matches: 2. DNA of the CDR3: TGTGCCTGGAGGGACAGGGGGCTGGAGCAGTACTTC. This encodes CAWRDRGLEQYF.

In this sample, this clone turned up once. The chain links TRBV5-1 to TRBJ1-2; D ambiguous. Trimming removed 4 bases at V and 6 bases at J, with 13 bases between. CDR1 is SGHRS, CDR2 YFSETQ, per germline. The CDR3 covers 13 residues. CDR3 nucleotides: TGCGCCAGCAGCGCTTCTGTTGGGGATGGCTACACCTTC. This sequence encodes CASSASVGDGYTF.

The V gene is TRBV5-1, the J gene TRBJ2-3; possibly TRBD2 for D (6 bases). Per germline, CDR1 SGHRS and CDR2 YFSETQ. The V gene lost 4 bases and the J gene lost 6 bases, with 18 bases spanning the gap. CDR3 length: 15 residues. The CDR3 region is CASSQAGGPGDTQYF. The DNA for the CDR3 is TGCGCCAGCAGCCAAGCCGGAGGGCCGGGGGATACGCAGTATTTT.

V and J are TRBV18 and TRBJ2-2; possibly TRBD1 or TRBD2 for D (5 bases each). Germline V gene data show CDR1 as KGHSH and CDR2 as LQKENI. The ends were cut back, 3 bases at V and 4 bases at J, with 21 bases in the middle. The CDR3 consists of 18 residues. The CDR3 here is CASSPKGERSGSTGELFF. CDR3 coding DNA: TGTGCCAGCTCACCTAAAGGAGAACGGTCAGGGAGCACCGGGGAGCTGTTTTTT.

V gene TRBV10-1 combines with J gene TRBJ2-7; D not certain. Trimming took 3 bases from V and 2 from J, leaving 8 bases between them. The V gene's germline CDR1 is WNHNN and CDR2 SYGVQD (reference sequence). The CDR3 is 13 amino acids. CDR3 residues: CASSDGGAYEQYF. Written as DNA, the CDR3 is TGCGCCAGCAGTGACGGCGGTGCCTACGAGCAGTACTTC.

The chain employs TRBV30 and TRBJ2-5, with 7 bases lining up with TRBD2. V was pared by 1 base and J by 7 bases, with 6 bases of the junction left unmatched. Per germline, CDR1 GTSNPN and CDR2 SVGIG (reference sequence). The CDR3 spans 13 residues. This CDR3 is CAWSGASGPTQYF. In DNA, the CDR3 is TGTGCCTGGAGTGGGGCTAGCGGCCCGACCCAGTACTTC. The full variable domain, with the rest looked up from reference TRBV30 and TRBJ2-5, is SQTIHQWPATLVQPVGSPLSLECTVEGTSNPNLYWYRQAAGRGLQLLFYSVGIGQISSEVPQNLSASRPQDRQFILSSKKLLLSDSGFYLCAWSGASGPTQYFGPGTRLLVL.

This clone has just one count. The J gene is TRBJ2-5, the V gene TRBV5-1; 10 bases align to TRBD1. V gave up 0 bases and J gave up 4 bases; unmatched junction bases: 3. The CDR3 covers 15 residues. Per germline, CDR1 SGHRS and CDR2 YFSETQ. CDR3 sequence: CASSLVTGGGETQYF. The CDR3 DNA sequence: TGCGCCAGCAGCTTGGTGACAGGGGGCGGAGAGACCCAGTACTTC.

V usage is TRBV10-2 and J usage is TRBJ2-7; maybe TRBD2 (6 bases). The V gene lost 3 bases and the J gene lost 4 bases, with 13 bases spanning the gap. CDR3 length: 14 residues. From germline, CDR1 is WSHSY and CDR2 SAAADI. CDR3 sequence (DNA): TGCGCCAGCAGTGACTTCGAGCGGGCATACGAGCAGTACTTC. This encodes CASSDFERAYEQYF.

The CDR3, as DNA: TGTGCCAGCAGCCAAACAGGGCCCAATCAGCCCCAGCATTTT. This gives the protein CASSQTGPNQPQHF. The V gene is TRBV16, the J gene TRBJ1-5, with TRBD1 as a possible D gene (6 bases). The CDR3 is made up of 14 amino acids. Trimming removed 2 bases at V and 3 bases at J, with 8 bases between. CDR1 and CDR2 (germline): KGHSY, FQNENV.

CDR3: CASSLVPGGPTGEQFF. The CDR3 DNA follows: TGTGCCAGTAGTTTAGTTCCAGGGGGCCCTACAGGTGAGCAGTTCTTC. This rearrangement joins TRBV19 to TRBJ2-1; 8 bases map to TRBD1. Germline trimming cut 5 bases from V and 9 bases from J; bases unmatched to any gene: 15. The germline V gene encodes CDR1 LNHDA and CDR2 SQIVND (reference sequence). The CDR3 is 16 amino acids.

This clone was seen just once. V and J are TRBV28 and TRBJ1-4; 8 nucleotides agree with TRBD1. CDR3 size: 14 residues. With 3 bases clipped from V and 7 bases from J, the junction kept 4 bases outside the gene matches. Germline CDR1 reads MDHEN; CDR2 reads SYDVKM. CDR3 sequence (DNA): TGTGCCAGCAGTTTCCAGGGGGCGAGTGAAAAACTGTTTTTT. It codes for CASSFQGASEKLFF.

The chain uses TRBV6-5 and TRBJ2-7, with a tentative D call TRBD1 (6 bases). V shed 2 bases and J shed 4 bases, with 18 bases lying between them. The CDR3 runs to 16 residues. Germline values: CDR1 MNHEY, CDR2 SVGAGI. The CDR3 region is CASSYPKKQGSYEQYF. CDR3 DNA sequence: TGTGCCAGCAGTTACCCGAAAAAACAGGGAAGTTACGAGCAGTACTTC.

The rearrangement uses TRBV14 and TRBJ1-2; D perhaps matches TRBD1 (6 bases). V shed 0 bases and J shed 6 bases, with 11 bases lying between them. CDR1 is SGHDN and CDR2 is FVKESK in the germline V gene. The CDR3 contains 14 residues. The DNA of the CDR3 is TGTGCCAGCAGCCAAGACAGGGGAGGGGATGGCTACACCTTC. Its translation is CASSQDRGGDGYTF.

The V call is TRBV5-1, the J call TRBJ2-7; 8 nucleotides agree with TRBD2. CDR3 length equals 16 residues. The V segment lost 1 base and the J segment 1 base; nucleotides outside the gene matches: 7. CDR1 is SGHRS, CDR2 YFSETQ, per germline. For the CDR3, the DNA is TGCGCCAGCAGCTTGTCTACGACTAGCGCATCCTACGAGCAGTACTTC. It codes for CASSLSTTSASYEQYF.

This clone came up once. The chain couples TRBV6-5 to TRBJ2-7, with D possibly being TRBD1 (5 bases). Germline lookup yields CDR1 MNHEY and CDR2 SVGAGI. The CDR3 is made up of 14 amino acids. Trimming shortened V by 2 bases and J by 1 base, and 9 bases separated the two germline ends. The CDR3 protein is CASSYGQWSYEQYF. The CDR3 region has the DNA TGTGCCAGCAGTTACGGACAATGGTCCTACGAGCAGTACTTC.

A note on this clone: The CDR3 end shows no conserved phenylalanine or tryptophan, and so a read error is likely. Because the CDR3's place on the DNA is in doubt, the DNA is left out and the CDR3 is given as listed by TCRdb. This chain joins TRBV6-5 and TRBJ1-1; TRBD1, the table's D call, was not compared with the DNA. The length of the CDR3 is 15 amino acids, counting both ends. The germline CDR1 and CDR2 sequences are MNHEY and SVGAGI. The CDR3 reads CASSPTGGQYIGTLR.

J is TRBJ2-7 and V is TRBV2, with 13 bases fitting TRBD2. Germline V gene sequence: CDR1 SNHLY, CDR2 FYNNEI. V was clipped by 6 bases and J by 2 bases; unmatched bases: 4. This CDR3 comprises 15 residues. The CDR3 DNA follows: TGTGCCAGCAGACGACTAGCGGGAGGTACCTACGAGCAGTACTTC. This translates into CASRRLAGGTYEQYF.

The V and J genes are TRBV21-1 and TRBJ1-5. TRBV21-1 is shown as a pseudogene. This CDR3 spans 13 amino acids. The CDR3 protein is CASSFGEGQPQHF. Here the CDR3 DNA reads TGTGCCAGCAGCTTTGGTGAGGGTCAGCCCCAGCATTTT.

The rearrangement uses TRBV5-1 and TRBJ2-7; 8 bases are a match to TRBD2. The CDR3 length is 14 residues. V lost 4 bases to trimming and J lost 6 bases; unmatched junction nucleotides: 9. Germline lookup yields CDR1 SGHRS and CDR2 YFSETQ. The CDR3 loop reads CASSTSGSLGEQYF. The CDR3 bases are TGCGCCAGCAGCACCAGCGGGAGTCTCGGCGAGCAGTACTTC.

This chain links TRBV18 with TRBJ2-7; 15 positions agree with TRBD2. J was trimmed by 6 bases and V by 5 bases; bases with no gene match: 5. CDR1 is KGHSH, CDR2 LQKENI, per germline. This CDR3 is built from 15 residues. CDR3 in amino acids: CASSAGLAGGIEQYF. The DNA for the CDR3 is TGTGCCAGCTCAGCGGGACTAGCGGGAGGAATCGAGCAGTACTTC.

The V call is TRBV12-5, the J call TRBJ2-3, with D tentatively TRBD1 or TRBD2 (5 bases each). V was clipped by 1 base and J by 0 bases, with 14 bases between them. This CDR3 spans 17 amino acids. Germline V gene sequence: CDR1 LGHNT, CDR2 FRNRAP. The CDR3 DNA is TGTGCTAGTGGTTTGGATTCCTTATGGGGGAGCACAGATACGCAGTATTTT. This sequence encodes CASGLDSLWGSTDTQYF. The full variable domain, completed using reference TRBV12-5 and TRBJ2-3, is DARVTQTPRHKVTEMGQEVTMRCQPILGHNTVFWYRQTMMQGLELLAYFRNRAPLDDSGMPKDRFSAEMPDATLATLKIQPSEPRDSAVYFCASGLDSLWGSTDTQYFGPGTRLTVL.